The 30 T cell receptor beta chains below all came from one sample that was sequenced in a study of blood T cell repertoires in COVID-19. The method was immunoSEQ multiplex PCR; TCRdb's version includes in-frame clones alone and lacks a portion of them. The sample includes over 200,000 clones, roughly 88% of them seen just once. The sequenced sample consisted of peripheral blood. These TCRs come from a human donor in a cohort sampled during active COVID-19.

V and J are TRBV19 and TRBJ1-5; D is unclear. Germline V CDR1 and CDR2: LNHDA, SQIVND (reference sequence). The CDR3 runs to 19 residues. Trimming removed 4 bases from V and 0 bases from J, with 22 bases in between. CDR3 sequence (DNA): TGTGCCAGTAGTAATCTAGGCCATACGAACCGGCATAGCAATCAGCCCCAGCATTTT. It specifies CASSNLGHTNRHSNQPQHF.

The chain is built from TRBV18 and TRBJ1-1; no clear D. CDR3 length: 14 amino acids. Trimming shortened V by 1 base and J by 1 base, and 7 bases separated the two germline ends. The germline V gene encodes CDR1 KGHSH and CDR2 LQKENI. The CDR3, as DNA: TGTGCCAGCTCACCACTGGCAGAGAACACTGAAGCTTTCTTT. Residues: CASSPLAENTEAFF.

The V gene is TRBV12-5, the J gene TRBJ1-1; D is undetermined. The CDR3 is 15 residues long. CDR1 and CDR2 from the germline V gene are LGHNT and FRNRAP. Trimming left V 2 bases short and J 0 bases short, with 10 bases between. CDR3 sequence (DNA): TGTGCTAGTGGTTTGAGGTACTACTTGAACACTGAAGCTTTCTTT. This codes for CASGLRYYLNTEAFF.

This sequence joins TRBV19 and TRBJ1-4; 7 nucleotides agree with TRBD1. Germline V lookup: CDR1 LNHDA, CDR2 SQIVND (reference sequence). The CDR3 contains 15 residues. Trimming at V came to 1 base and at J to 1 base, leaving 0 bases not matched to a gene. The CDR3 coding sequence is TGTGCCAGTAGTATAGGGACAGGAACTAATGAAAAACTGTTTTTT. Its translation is CASSIGTGTNEKLFF. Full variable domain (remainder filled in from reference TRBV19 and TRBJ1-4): DGGITQSPKYLFRKEGQNVTLSCEQNLNHDAMYWYRQDPGQGLRLIYYSQIVNDFQKGDIAEGYSVSREKKESFPLTVTSAQKNPTAFYLCASSIGTGTNEKLFFGSGTQLSVL.

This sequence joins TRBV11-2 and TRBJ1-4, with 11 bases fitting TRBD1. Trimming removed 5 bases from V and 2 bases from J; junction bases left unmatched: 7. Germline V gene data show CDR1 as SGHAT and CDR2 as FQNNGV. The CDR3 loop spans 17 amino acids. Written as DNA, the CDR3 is TGTGCCAGCAGCGTATCCGGGACAGGGGGTACTAATGAAAAACTGTTTTTT. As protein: CASSVSGTGGTNEKLFF.

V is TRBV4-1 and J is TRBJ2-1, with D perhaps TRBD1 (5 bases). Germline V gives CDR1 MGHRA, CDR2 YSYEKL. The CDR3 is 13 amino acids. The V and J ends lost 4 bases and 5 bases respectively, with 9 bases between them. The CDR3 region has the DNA TGCGCCAGCAGCCCGAAGACAGACAATGAGCAGTTCTTC. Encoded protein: CASSPKTDNEQFF.

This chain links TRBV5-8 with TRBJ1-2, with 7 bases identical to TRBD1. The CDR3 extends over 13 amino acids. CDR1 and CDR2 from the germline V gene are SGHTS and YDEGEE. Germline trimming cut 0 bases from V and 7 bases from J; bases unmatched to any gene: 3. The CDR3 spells CASSLDRGGGYTF. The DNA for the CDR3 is TGTGCCAGCAGCTTGGACAGGGGAGGTGGCTACACCTTC.

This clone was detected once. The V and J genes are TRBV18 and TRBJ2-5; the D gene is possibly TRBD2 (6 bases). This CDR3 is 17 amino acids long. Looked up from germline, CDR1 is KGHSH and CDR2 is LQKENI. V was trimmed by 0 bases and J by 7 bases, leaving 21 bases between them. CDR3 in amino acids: CASSPPSAGRAPGTQYF. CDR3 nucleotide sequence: TGTGCCAGCTCACCACCGTCAGCGGGCAGAGCGCCGGGGACCCAGTACTTC.

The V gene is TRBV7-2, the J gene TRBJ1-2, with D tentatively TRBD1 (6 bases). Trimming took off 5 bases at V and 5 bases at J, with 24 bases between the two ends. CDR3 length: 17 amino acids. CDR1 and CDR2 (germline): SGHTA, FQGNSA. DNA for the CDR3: TGTGCCAGCAGCCCGACGACAGGCACGGGGAACTTTTATGGCTACACCTTC. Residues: CASSPTTGTGNFYGYTF.

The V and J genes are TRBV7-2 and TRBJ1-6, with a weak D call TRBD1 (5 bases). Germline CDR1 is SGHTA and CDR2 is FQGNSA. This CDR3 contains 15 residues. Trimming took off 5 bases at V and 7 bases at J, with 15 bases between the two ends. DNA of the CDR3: TGTGCCAGCAGCCCCGGGGCCCGGGGGAATTCACCCCTCCACTTT. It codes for CASSPGARGNSPLHF.

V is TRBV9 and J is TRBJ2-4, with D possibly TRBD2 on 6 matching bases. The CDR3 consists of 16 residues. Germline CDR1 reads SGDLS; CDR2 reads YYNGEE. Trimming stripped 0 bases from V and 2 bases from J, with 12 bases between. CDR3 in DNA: TGTGCCAGCAGCGTAGCAGGGACTTCTCCCAAAAACATTCAGTACTTC. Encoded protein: CASSVAGTSPKNIQYF.

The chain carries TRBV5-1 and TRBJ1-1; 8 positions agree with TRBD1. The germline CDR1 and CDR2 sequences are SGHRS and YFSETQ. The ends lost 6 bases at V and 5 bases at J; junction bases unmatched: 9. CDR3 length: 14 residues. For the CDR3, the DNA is TGCGCCAGCACCATTGGGCAGGGGGCGACTGAAGCTTTCTTT. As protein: CASTIGQGATEAFF.

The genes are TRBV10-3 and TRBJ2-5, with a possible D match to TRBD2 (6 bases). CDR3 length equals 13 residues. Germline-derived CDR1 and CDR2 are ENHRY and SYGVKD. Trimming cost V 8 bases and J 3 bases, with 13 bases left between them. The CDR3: CAIGTGAKETQYF. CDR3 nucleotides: TGTGCCATCGGGACTGGTGCTAAAGAGACCCAGTACTTC.

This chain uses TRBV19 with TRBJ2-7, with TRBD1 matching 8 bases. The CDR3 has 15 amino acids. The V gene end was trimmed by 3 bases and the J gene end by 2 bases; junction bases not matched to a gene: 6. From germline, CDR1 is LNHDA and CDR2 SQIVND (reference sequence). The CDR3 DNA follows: TGTGCCAGTAGTATGGGAGGACAGGGAGCCTACGAGCAGTACTTC. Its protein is CASSMGGQGAYEQYF.

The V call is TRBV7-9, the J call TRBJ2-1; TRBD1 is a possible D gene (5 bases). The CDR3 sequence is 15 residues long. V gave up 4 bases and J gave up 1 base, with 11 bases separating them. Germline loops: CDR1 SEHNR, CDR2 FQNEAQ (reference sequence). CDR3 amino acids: CASSSAGKSYNEQFF. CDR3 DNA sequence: TGTGCCAGCAGCTCCGCAGGGAAGTCCTACAATGAGCAGTTCTTC.

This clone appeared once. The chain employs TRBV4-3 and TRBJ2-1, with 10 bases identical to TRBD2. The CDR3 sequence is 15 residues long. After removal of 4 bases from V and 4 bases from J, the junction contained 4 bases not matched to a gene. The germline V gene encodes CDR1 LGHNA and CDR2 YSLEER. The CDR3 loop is CASSPSGRDYNEQFF. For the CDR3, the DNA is TGCGCCAGCAGCCCTAGCGGGAGAGATTACAATGAGCAGTTCTTC.

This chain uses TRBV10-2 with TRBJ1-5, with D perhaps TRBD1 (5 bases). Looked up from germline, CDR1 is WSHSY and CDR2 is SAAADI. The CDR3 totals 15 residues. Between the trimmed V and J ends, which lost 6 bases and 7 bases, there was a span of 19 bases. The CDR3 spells CASSPPGGGGQPQHF. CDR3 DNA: TGCGCCAGCAGCCCACCCGGGGGGGGAGGCCAGCCCCAGCATTTT.

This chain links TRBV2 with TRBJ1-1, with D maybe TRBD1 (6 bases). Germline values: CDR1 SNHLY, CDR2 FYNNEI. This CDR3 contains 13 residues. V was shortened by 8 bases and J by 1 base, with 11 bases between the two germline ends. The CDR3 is CASYWGQNTEAFF. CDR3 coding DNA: TGTGCCAGCTATTGGGGACAGAACACTGAAGCTTTCTTT.

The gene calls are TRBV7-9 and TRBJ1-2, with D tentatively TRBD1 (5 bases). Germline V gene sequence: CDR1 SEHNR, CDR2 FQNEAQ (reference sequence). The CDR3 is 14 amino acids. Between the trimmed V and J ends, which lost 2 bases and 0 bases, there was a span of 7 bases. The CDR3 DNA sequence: TGTGCCAGCAGCTTAACGGGGGCTAACTATGGCTACACCTTC. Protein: CASSLTGANYGYTF.

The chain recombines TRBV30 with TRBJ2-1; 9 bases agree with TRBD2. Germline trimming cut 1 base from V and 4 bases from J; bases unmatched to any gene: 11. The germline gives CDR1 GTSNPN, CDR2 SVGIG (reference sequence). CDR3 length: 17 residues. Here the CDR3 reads CAWSGGTSRLQYNEQFF. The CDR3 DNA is TGTGCCTGGAGTGGCGGGACTAGCCGCCTCCAATACAATGAGCAGTTCTTC.

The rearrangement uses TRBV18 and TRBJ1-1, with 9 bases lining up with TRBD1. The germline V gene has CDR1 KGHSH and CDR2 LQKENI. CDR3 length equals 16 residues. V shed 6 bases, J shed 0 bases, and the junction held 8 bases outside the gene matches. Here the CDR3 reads CASSRTGQGMNTEAFF. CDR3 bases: TGTGCCAGCTCTAGGACGGGACAGGGCATGAACACTGAAGCTTTCTTT.

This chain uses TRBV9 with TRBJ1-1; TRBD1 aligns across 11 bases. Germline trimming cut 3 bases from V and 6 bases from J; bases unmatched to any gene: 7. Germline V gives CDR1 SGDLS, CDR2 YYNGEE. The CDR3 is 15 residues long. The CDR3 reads CASSAPGQGVAEAFF. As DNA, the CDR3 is TGTGCCAGCAGCGCCCCGGGACAGGGGGTGGCTGAAGCTTTCTTT.

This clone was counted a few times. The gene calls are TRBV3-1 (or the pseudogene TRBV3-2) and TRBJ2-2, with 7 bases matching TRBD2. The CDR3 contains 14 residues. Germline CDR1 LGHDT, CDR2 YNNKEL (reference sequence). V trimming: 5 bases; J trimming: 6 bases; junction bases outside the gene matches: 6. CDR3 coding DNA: TGTGCCAGCAGCGCTCTCGGGGGGTCCGGGGAGCTGTTTTTT. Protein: CASSALGGSGELFF.

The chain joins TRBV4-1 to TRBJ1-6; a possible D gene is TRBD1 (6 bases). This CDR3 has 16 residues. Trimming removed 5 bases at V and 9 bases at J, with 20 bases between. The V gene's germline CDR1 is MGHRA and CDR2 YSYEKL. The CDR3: CASSARGTGSISPLHF. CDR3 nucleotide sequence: TGCGCCAGCAGCGCCCGAGGAACAGGGTCGATTTCACCCCTCCACTTT.

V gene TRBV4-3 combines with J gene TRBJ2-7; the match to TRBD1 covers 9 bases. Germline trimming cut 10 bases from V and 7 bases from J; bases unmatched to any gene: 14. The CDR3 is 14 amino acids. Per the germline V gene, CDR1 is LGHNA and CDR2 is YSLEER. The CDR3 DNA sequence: TGCGCCACCTCAAATTTACAGGGGGCGGGGGAGCAGTACTTC. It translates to CATSNLQGAGEQYF.

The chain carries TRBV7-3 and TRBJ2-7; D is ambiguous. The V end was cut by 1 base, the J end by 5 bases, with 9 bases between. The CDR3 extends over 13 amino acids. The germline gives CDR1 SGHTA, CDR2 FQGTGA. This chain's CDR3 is CASSLNPTNEQYF. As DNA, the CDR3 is TGTGCCAGCAGCTTAAATCCTACGAACGAGCAGTACTTC. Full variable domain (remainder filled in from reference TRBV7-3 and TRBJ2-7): GAGVSQTPSNKVTEKGKYVELRCDPISGHTALYWYRQSLGQGPEFLIYFQGTGAADDSGLPNDRFFAVRPEGSVSTLKIQRTERGDSAVYLCASSLNPTNEQYFGPGTRLTVT.

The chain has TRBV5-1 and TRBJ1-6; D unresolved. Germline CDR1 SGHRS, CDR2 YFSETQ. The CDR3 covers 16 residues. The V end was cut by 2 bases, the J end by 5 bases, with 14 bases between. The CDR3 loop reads CASSFTRRRDNSPLHF. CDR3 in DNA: TGCGCCAGCAGCTTTACTCGACGGAGGGATAATTCACCCCTCCACTTT.

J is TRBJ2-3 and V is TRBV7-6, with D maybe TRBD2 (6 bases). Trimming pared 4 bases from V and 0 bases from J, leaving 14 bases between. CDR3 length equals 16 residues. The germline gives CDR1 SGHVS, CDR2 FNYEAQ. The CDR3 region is CASSSTSYLSTDTQYF. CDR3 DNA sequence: TGTGCCAGCAGCTCCACTAGCTACCTTAGCACAGATACGCAGTATTTT. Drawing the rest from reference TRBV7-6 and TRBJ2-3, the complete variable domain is GAGVSQSPRYKVTKRGQDVALRCDPISGHVSLYWYRQALGQGPEFLTYFNYEAQQDKSGLPNDRFSAERPEGSISTLTIQRTEQRDSAMYRCASSSTSYLSTDTQYFGPGTRLTVL.

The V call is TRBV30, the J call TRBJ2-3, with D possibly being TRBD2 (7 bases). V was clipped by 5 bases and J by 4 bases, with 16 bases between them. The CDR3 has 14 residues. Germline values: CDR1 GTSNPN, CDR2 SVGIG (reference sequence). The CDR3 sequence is CAWEPGGSSDTQYF. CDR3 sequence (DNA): TGTGCCTGGGAACCGGGGGGCTCTTCAGATACGCAGTATTTT.

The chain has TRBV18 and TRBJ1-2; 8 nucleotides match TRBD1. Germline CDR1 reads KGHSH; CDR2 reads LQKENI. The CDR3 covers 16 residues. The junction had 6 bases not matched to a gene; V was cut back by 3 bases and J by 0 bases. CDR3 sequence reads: CASSPETGVTNYGYTF. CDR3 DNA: TGTGCCAGCTCACCCGAGACAGGGGTGACTAACTATGGCTACACCTTC.